This entry is about one T cell receptor (beta chain). Its antigen target is currently unknown. No base quality values were provided; no much bigger clone lies one nucleotide off. Reads for this sample came from an Illumina NovaSeq 6000. TCRalpha and TCRbeta cDNA libraries were constructed by 5'RACE with constant-segment primers, with sample barcodes and unique molecular identifiers being introduced. Trizol reagent was used to extract RNA from every sample. The libraries were amplified in two PCR steps, and the second step added a second sample barcode and Illumina TruSeq adapters. Libraries were sequenced on an Illumina NovaSeq with 2 x 150 bp paired-end reads. As for the authors' bioinformatics: The reads were demultiplexed and collapsed into UMI-guided consensus sequences using migec v1.2.7. Using mixcr v2.1.11, the UMI consensuses were aligned to TRA and TRB V and J templates and assembled into clonotypes. A clonotype was counted as expanded or contracted only when both edgeR and NoisET called the clonotype significant, with the noise models trained on biological replicates. For edgeR calls, a false discovery rate-adjusted p below 0.01 and a log2 fold-change threshold of 1 were applied. As an exploratory analysis of dynamics, PCA with hierarchical clustering was applied to max-normalized trajectories of the 1000 most abundant clonotypes. Separately sequenced CD4+ and CD8+ repertoires were used to assign a CD4 or CD8 phenotype to each responding clone. TCRdb cleaned the public reads at Q25 with fastp, built clones with MiXCR and kept in-frame beta chains. Each entry is one CDR3 protein sequence, shown with its most common DNA and genes. The authors' filters were not applied to this entry. In all, the sample holds around 300,000 distinct CDR3 sequences, and about 13% of those were seen once. The biggest ten clones account for 22% of the sample.

The data belong to a study of T-cell memory formation after mild COVID-19 listed by TCRdb under 2021. Some background on the complete study: TCR sequence clusters from the two donors were found to be largely donor specific. T-cell clones expanding and contracting after mild COVID-19 in two donors were tracked by longitudinal TCRalpha and TCRbeta repertoire sequencing. Two young, previously healthy adult volunteers made up the cohort, one male and one female. The research as a whole found: Some responding clones were detected in pre-infection memory, which suggested that pre-existing cross-reactive memory T cells had joined the SARS-CoV-2 response. Contracting CD4+ clones appeared mostly in the CM and EM memory subsets, whereas CD8+ clones were enriched in EMRA. Clones that contracted from day 15 to 85 showed balanced CD4/CD8 phenotypes, whereas a second wave of clones that expanded from day 15 to 37 leaned towards CD4+. Only a couple of mild cases were covered by the study, and larger cohorts that include severe cases with pre-infection samples were considered necessary. The second-wave clones that peaked on day 37 were not confirmed to be SARS-CoV-2 specific.

Ficoll-Paque density gradient centrifugation was the method used to isolate PBMCs. From the germline V gene, CDR1 is SGHDT and CDR2 is YYEEEE. Taken from cysteine to phenylalanine, the CDR3 has 17 residues. Only the CDR3 DNA stays, 51 bases, in frame from base 1. V drops 3 bases and J drops 0 bases, leaving 16 bases in between. What was sequenced was PBMCs or a T cell subset sorted from them (not recorded which). Here the chain combines TRBV5-6 and TRBJ2-1; too little of a D gene remains to name it. The receptor was isolated from a man between 18 and 29 years old who had mild COVID-19 (a few samples of this study predate the infection). The sample titles of this study are shuffled in the database, so cell type and time point are left out; the donor was told from shared clones. The CDR3 reads CASSWLKGGSSYNEQFF. DNA sequence: TGTGCCAGCAGCTGGCTTAAGGGCGGCAGCTCCTACAATGAGCAGTTCTTC.